This T cell receptor (beta chain) was sequenced during a study of tumor-infiltrating lymphocytes in primary liver carcinoma (dated by TCRdb to the late 2010s). With regard to the full study: Between late 2015 and March 2016, five patients in China with histopathologically diagnosed primary liver carcinoma had their tumors surgically resected. Of the five patients, three men and two women aged 30 to 69 years, four had hepatocellular carcinoma and one had combined HCC and intrahepatic cholangiocarcinoma. Tumors of the five patients were stage T1-T3 N0M0 with maximum diameters of about 4 to 10 cm. Samples yielded roughly 3.5 to 7.5 million productive TCRbeta reads; read depth did not differ significantly between tissue types. Across five regions of each liver tumor, along with adjacent normal tissue and blood, the study brought together TCRbeta repertoire sequencing, expression microarrays and whole-exome sequencing. A total of approximately 35 specimens from 5 patients, comprising approximately 25 tumor regions, 5 adjacent noncancerous liver tissues and 5 peripheral blood samples, were covered by TCRbeta repertoire sequencing. Reproducibility between technical replicate repertoires was high, with correlation coefficients above 0.95 and mean shared-clone rates approximately 0.9.

Findings and caveats that apply to the study as a whole: A significantly larger repertoire fraction was made up by the top 250 clones in tumors than in blood (p = 0.039). With just 4 or 5 patients in the study, the authors point out that the findings should be validated in a larger study. Because sequencing covered only the TCR beta chain and unpaired alpha chains were not captured, true repertoire diversity is likely underestimated. Because the samples were bulk and unsorted, CD4+ and CD8+ T cell repertoires could not be compared. Pairs of tumor regions showed greater repertoire overlap (mean about 35%) than tumor-adjacent pairs (around 17%) or tumor-blood pairs (around 15%), which is consistent with antigen-driven expansion.

Reading from cysteine to phenylalanine, the CDR3 counts 18 amino acids. Here the CDR3 DNA is all that survives: 54 bases in frame from base 1. CDR1 SGHAT and CDR2 FQNNGV were looked up in the germline V gene. V gives up 4 bases and J gives up 1 base, and the segment between their germline ends measures 21 bases. TRIzol reagent was used to extract blood RNA from unsorted whole blood, while the DNeasy Blood & Tissue kit provided the germline DNA. At the time of sampling, the patients had chronic HBV infection and had not received any treatment. About 3.7 milliliters of peripheral blood were collected into K2EDTA tubes before surgery. On this clonotype itself: What this receptor recognizes is not known. Nothing much larger sits one base from this clone, and base qualities are not available.

Starting from approximately 500 ng total RNA, TCRbeta-specific cDNA was produced by reverse transcription with a constant-region primer and ProtoScript II reverse transcriptase. Construction of the TCRbeta libraries relied on three nested rounds of multiplex PCR, following a slightly modified ARM-PCR procedure. Each of the first two PCR rounds ran for about 10 cycles using multiplex TRBV1-TRBV30 forward primers together with a Cbeta reverse primer. A final 25-cycle PCR with Deep VentR polymerase added sample barcodes and Illumina adapters. Before sequencing, amplicons between 200 and 500 bp were purified from gel using a QIAquick gel extraction kit. An Illumina HiSeq 2500 was used to sequence the TCRbeta amplicons with 250-bp paired-end reads. Per the original workflow: To recover full CDR3 sequences, reads were quality-trimmed using Trimmomatic v0.33 and paired reads were then merged using FLASH v1.2.11. V, D and J germline segments were assigned to the rearranged TCRbeta sequences by MiGEC v1.2.1b. Clonotype statistics and Shannon-Wiener diversity indices were calculated with VDJtools v1.0.0. To cut down on sampling bias, every analysis after diversity analysis relied on just the 250 most abundant clonotypes from each sample. TCRdb reprocessed the public reads (quality trimming at Q25 with fastp, clone calling with MiXCR) and kept in-frame beta chains. Each entry merges the rows of one CDR3 protein and shows their most common DNA and genes. TCRdb's processing, not the authors' own work, is the source of the V and J calls. In this sample the table shows 330,000 or so distinct CDR3 sequences, about 61% of which occur a single time. The top ten constitute about 6.3% of the sample.

This chain joins TRBV11-2 to TRBJ2-3, with TRBD1 perhaps the D gene, on 5 matching bases. The sequence derives from a man aged 40-49 years with primary liver carcinoma and hepatitis B virus infection. Sequencing was performed on peripheral blood. The base sequence is TGTGCCAGCAGCTCCGCCCTCCGCCAGGGTAGTTGCACAGATACGCAGTATTTT. This encodes CASSSALRQGSCTDTQYF.